This T cell receptor beta chain was captured in a study of early T cells in non-severe SARS-CoV-2 infection. The CDR3 has 13 amino acids. V was shortened by 3 bases and J by 14 bases, with 14 bases between the two germline ends. Per the germline V gene, CDR1 is SEHNR and CDR2 is FQNEAQ (reference sequence). TCRdb ran MiXCR on the 5' RACE reads and lists one entry per CDR3 protein. The sample includes roughly 61,000 distinct CDR3 sequences, roughly 10% seen only once; the top ten take 8% to 9%. This clonotype occurred many times. Material: whole blood. The chain uses TRBV7-9 and TRBJ1-6; the D is unclear. This TCR derives from an adult who was a healthcare worker with PCR-confirmed SARS-CoV-2 infection or an uninfected control (not recorded which). CDR3 sequence: CASSLEEFGTLHF. CDR3 DNA: TGTGCCAGCAGCTTGGAGGAATTTGGAACCCTCCACTTT.